Listed here are 30 T cell receptor beta chains from one sample, sequenced in a study of cytomegalovirus exposure and HLA in healthy donors. The PCR employed 60 Vbeta primers together with 13 Jbeta primers. Sequenced by immunoSEQ multiplex PCR; TCRdb stores in-frame clones only, minus some. The sample lists around 140,000 clones, approximately 84% occurring once. Sequenced sample: PBMCs. The receptors were sampled from a man aged 25 to 40 in good health and CMV-seropositive.

This clone turned up a few times. This chain joins TRBV27 and TRBJ2-1; a weak D match, TRBD2 (6 bases). Per germline, CDR1 MNHEY and CDR2 SMNVEV (reference sequence). V lost 5 bases and J lost 10, with 15 bases in between. The CDR3 totals 13 residues. CDR3 DNA: TGTGCCAGCAGTCCCCCTACTAGCTGGGAGCAGTTCTTC. It translates to CASSPPTSWEQFF.

V gene TRBV19 combines with J gene TRBJ1-1; TRBD1 aligns across 7 bases. The germline CDR1 and CDR2 sequences are LNHDA and SQIVND (reference sequence). This CDR3 is 13 amino acids long. After removal of 8 bases from V and 3 bases from J, the junction contained 6 bases not matched to a gene. The CDR3 nucleotides read TGTGCCAGTTCGACCGACAGGGACACTGAAGCTTTCTTT. Protein sequence: CASSTDRDTEAFF.

This chain uses TRBV11-2 with TRBJ2-7; 8 bases match TRBD1. The CDR3 sequence is 15 residues long. Trimming at V came to 4 bases and at J to 2 bases, leaving 7 bases not matched to a gene. CDR1 is SGHAT and CDR2 is FQNNGV in the germline V gene. Here the CDR3 reads CASSSRTGPPYEQYF. In DNA, the CDR3 is TGTGCCAGCAGCTCCCGGACAGGGCCCCCCTACGAGCAGTACTTC.

There are a few counts of this clone. The chain couples TRBV5-8 to TRBJ2-1; 12 bases are a match to TRBD1. The CDR3 totals 16 residues. The V gene's germline CDR1 is SGHTS and CDR2 YDEGEE. V trimming: 5 bases; J trimming: 2 bases; junction bases outside the gene matches: 5. The CDR3 DNA sequence: TGTGCCAGCAGGTACCGGGACAGGGGGCCCTACAATGAGCAGTTCTTC. Protein: CASRYRDRGPYNEQFF. The complete variable domain, with remaining parts taken from reference TRBV5-8 and TRBJ2-1, reads EAGVTQSPTHLIKTRGQQATLRCSPISGHTSVYWYQQALGLGLQFLLWYDEGEERNRGNFPPRFSGRQFPNYSSELNVNALELEDSALYLCASRYRDRGPYNEQFFGPGTRLTVL.

This clone came up a few times. This chain joins TRBV28 and TRBJ2-1, with a weak D call TRBD1 (6 bases). The CDR3 has 14 amino acids. Trimming left V 5 bases short and J 0 bases short, with 8 bases between. CDR1 and CDR2 from the germline V gene are MDHEN and SYDVKM. This CDR3 reads CASSPDSSYNEQFF. The CDR3 bases are TGTGCCAGCAGTCCGGACAGCTCCTACAATGAGCAGTTCTTC.

This clone was seen just once. The rearrangement joins TRBV7-8 to TRBJ2-5; D possibly corresponds to TRBD1 (6 bases). The DNA end is a closer match to TRBJ2-7, so the J assignment may be wrong. Germline V gives CDR1 SGHVS, CDR2 FQNEAQ. This CDR3 has 12 residues. The CDR3 protein is CASSNQGLEQYF. CDR3 in DNA: TGTGCCAGCAGCAATCAGGGGCTCGAGCAGTACTTC.

V gene TRBV7-9 combines with J gene TRBJ2-5; the match to TRBD1 covers 8 bases. CDR3 length: 14 amino acids. The germline gives CDR1 SEHNR, CDR2 FQNEAQ (reference sequence). The J segment lost 6 bases and the V segment lost 4 bases, leaving 7 bases of the junction unmatched. CDR3 protein: CASSSGQGEQTQYF. The CDR3 DNA is TGTGCCAGCAGCTCCGGACAGGGAGAGCAGACCCAGTACTTC. Full variable domain (missing parts from reference TRBV7-9 and TRBJ2-5): DTGVSQNPRHKITKRGQNVTFRCDPISEHNRLYWYRQTLGQGPEFLTYFQNEAQLEKSRLLSDRFSAERPKGSFSTLEIQRTEQGDSAMYLCASSSGQGEQTQYFGPGTRLLVL.

This chain links TRBV6-1 with TRBJ2-1, with 8 bases fitting TRBD1. With V trimmed by 4 bases and J by 8 bases, 13 bases remained unmatched. This CDR3 has 16 amino acids. Germline V gene sequence: CDR1 MNHNS, CDR2 SASEGT. CDR3 sequence: CASSGDRGPTRDEQFF. DNA for the CDR3: TGTGCCAGCAGTGGCGACAGGGGACCCACTCGGGATGAGCAGTTCTTC.

This clone was counted once. The V call is TRBV13, the J call TRBJ2-5; TRBD2 aligns across 9 bases. CDR1 PRHDT and CDR2 FYEKMQ come from the germline V gene (reference sequence). This CDR3 spans 16 amino acids. V was clipped by 5 bases and J by 3 bases; unmatched bases: 10. Here the CDR3 reads CASSPEGGRAKETQYF. The CDR3 DNA reads TGTGCCAGCAGCCCAGAGGGCGGGAGGGCCAAAGAGACCCAGTACTTC. Filled out from reference TRBV13 and TRBJ2-5, the complete variable domain reads AAGVIQSPRHLIKEKRETATLKCYPIPRHDTVYWYQQGPGQDPQFLISFYEKMQSDKGSIPDRFSAQQFSDYHSELNMSSLELGDSALYFCASSPEGGRAKETQYFGPGTRLLVL.

The chain couples TRBV7-9 to TRBJ2-3; 8 nucleotides line up with TRBD2. CDR3 size: 16 residues. V lost 5 bases to trimming and J lost 0 bases; unmatched junction nucleotides: 7. Per germline, CDR1 SEHNR and CDR2 FQNEAQ (reference sequence). The CDR3: CASSRGGTFSTDTQYF. CDR3 bases: TGTGCCAGCAGCCGGGGGGGTACGTTTAGCACAGATACGCAGTATTTT.

This chain connects TRBV27 to TRBJ1-5; D is unclear. CDR3 size: 14 residues. V shed 5 bases and J shed 0 bases, with 8 bases lying between them. Germline loops: CDR1 MNHEY, CDR2 SMNVEV (reference sequence). The CDR3 DNA follows: TGTGCCAGCAGTCTAAAGTATAGCAATCAGCCCCAGCATTTT. Protein product: CASSLKYSNQPQHF.

CDR3 amino acids: CASSVPQGTEAFF. The CDR3 DNA sequence: TGTGCCAGCAGTGTACCACAGGGGACTGAAGCTTTCTTT. This chain uses TRBV6-5 with TRBJ1-1; 7 positions match TRBD1. The V gene end was trimmed by 5 bases and the J gene end by 5 bases; junction bases not matched to a gene: 5. Per the germline V gene, CDR1 is MNHEY and CDR2 is SVGAGI. The CDR3 loop spans 13 amino acids.

The chain links TRBV11-3 to TRBJ2-1; 9 nucleotides line up with TRBD2. This CDR3 contains 15 residues. V was clipped by 5 bases and J by 1 base; unmatched bases: 3. The germline V gene has CDR1 SGHNT and CDR2 YENEEA. CDR3 region: CASSAGLASYNEQFF. CDR3 in DNA: TGTGCCAGCAGCGCGGGACTAGCTTCCTACAATGAGCAGTTCTTC.

J is TRBJ1-1 and V is TRBV7-9; 7 bases match TRBD1. This CDR3 region has 15 residues. From germline, CDR1 is SEHNR and CDR2 FQNEAQ (reference sequence). The ends lost 1 base at V and 1 base at J; junction bases unmatched: 3. Written as DNA, the CDR3 is TGTGCCAGCAGCTTAGTGGACAGGTCGAACACTGAAGCTTTCTTT. Its protein is CASSLVDRSNTEAFF.

The J gene is TRBJ2-5, the V gene TRBV7-3; tentative D call: TRBD1 (6 bases). Germline V CDR1 and CDR2: SGHTA, FQGTGA. CDR3 length equals 15 residues. V was trimmed by 2 bases and J by 0 bases, leaving 10 bases between them. The CDR3 DNA reads as TGTGCCAGCAGCTTAGGGCAGGGGTACCAAGAGACCCAGTACTTC. This codes for CASSLGQGYQETQYF.

The V gene is TRBV9, the J gene TRBJ1-2; the D is unclear. There are 11 residues in the CDR3. Germline-derived CDR1 and CDR2 are SGDLS and YYNGEE. V was clipped by 0 bases and J by 8 bases, with 5 bases between them. The CDR3 reads CASSVEEGYTF. CDR3 sequence (DNA): TGTGCCAGCAGCGTAGAAGAGGGCTACACCTTC. Full variable domain (remainder filled in from reference TRBV9 and TRBJ1-2): DSGVTQTPKHLITATGQRVTLRCSPRSGDLSVYWYQQSLDQGLQFLIQYYNGEERAKGNILERFSAQQFPDLHSELNLSSLELGDSALYFCASSVEEGYTFGSGTRLTVV.

The chain is built from TRBV28 and TRBJ1-1; 8 nucleotides line up with TRBD1. In germline, CDR1 is MDHEN, CDR2 SYDVKM. V shed 3 bases, J shed 3 bases, and the junction held 0 bases outside the gene matches. This CDR3 is built from 13 residues. CDR3 protein: CASSLTGDTEAFF. Written as DNA, the CDR3 is TGTGCCAGCAGTTTGACAGGGGACACTGAAGCTTTCTTT.

The chain couples TRBV5-1 to TRBJ1-1, with 7 nucleotides matching TRBD1. The germline V gene has CDR1 SGHRS and CDR2 YFSETQ. Unmatched junction bases numbered 7, after V lost 3 bases and J lost 2 bases. The CDR3 sequence is 15 residues long. This CDR3 reads CASSSTGLFNTEAFF. The CDR3 bases are TGCGCCAGCAGCTCGACAGGGCTTTTCAACACTGAAGCTTTCTTT.

Comment on this clone: The same CDR3 also results from other DNA sequences found in this sample. The V gene is TRBV7-2, the J gene TRBJ2-3; D call uncertain. The germline CDR1 and CDR2 sequences are SGHTA and FQGNSA. V gave up 4 bases and J gave up 2 bases, with 4 bases separating them. The CDR3 covers 12 residues. The CDR3 protein is CASSSFTDTQYF. CDR3 DNA: TGTGCCAGCAGCTCCTTCACAGATACGCAGTATTTT.

The chain is built from TRBV2 and TRBJ2-3, with D possibly matching TRBD2 (6 bases). The CDR3 sequence is 14 residues long. CDR1 SNHLY and CDR2 FYNNEI come from the germline V gene. Trimming removed 4 bases from V and 4 bases from J, with 12 bases in between. CDR3 bases: TGTGCCAGCAGTGTAGGCGGAGGGGCAGATACGCAGTATTTT. This translates into CASSVGGGADTQYF.

The rearrangement links TRBV6-5 to TRBJ1-2, with TRBD1 as a possible D gene (6 bases). The germline V gene encodes CDR1 MNHEY and CDR2 SVGAGI. The ends were cut back, 8 bases at V and 8 bases at J, with 24 bases in the middle. This CDR3 comprises 15 residues. The CDR3 nucleotides read TGTGCCAGCCGAACGGGGGCGGGACGGGGGGAGGGCTACACCTTC. Protein sequence: CASRTGAGRGEGYTF.

The V and J genes are TRBV23-1 and TRBJ1-5; the match to TRBD1 covers 7 bases. TRBV23-1 is given ORF status, its function remaining uncertain. This CDR3 has 17 amino acids. Unmatched junction bases numbered 14, after V lost 2 bases and J lost 7 bases. In DNA, the CDR3 is TGCGCCAGCAGTCAAAACGGGGGCGACAGGGTAGGACAGCCCCAGCATTTT. It encodes CASSQNGGDRVGQPQHF.

The DNA for the CDR3 is TGTGCCAGCAGCCGGGGTTTCCCGGGTAATTCACCCCTCCACTTT. Its protein product is CASSRGFPGNSPLHF. The V call is TRBV6-1, the J call TRBJ1-6; D call uncertain. CDR1 and CDR2 (germline): MNHNS, SASEGT. Trimming took 6 bases from V and 6 from J, leaving 15 bases between them. The CDR3 is made up of 15 amino acids.

V and J are TRBV6-5 and TRBJ1-2; weak D call: TRBD1 (6 bases). CDR3 size: 13 residues. Germline V gene lookup returns CDR1 MNHEY and CDR2 SVGAGI. Trimming cost V 2 bases and J 8 bases, with 12 bases left between them. The CDR3 DNA follows: TGTGCCAGCAGTTACAGGGGGTTTCAAGGCTACACCTTC. Translated: CASSYRGFQGYTF.

V usage is TRBV5-4 and J usage is TRBJ2-3; D possibly corresponds to TRBD2 (7 bases). The CDR3 extends over 14 amino acids. Germline CDR1 and CDR2: SGHNT and YYREEE (reference sequence). V lost 4 bases and J 4 bases, leaving 13 bases between the germline ends. The DNA for the CDR3 is TGTGCCAGCAGCGGCGGGGGCCCCGCAGATACGCAGTATTTT. As protein: CASSGGGPADTQYF.

This chain joins TRBV6-5 and TRBJ2-7; 7 bases match TRBD1. With V trimmed by 4 bases and J by 4 bases, 7 bases remained unmatched. This CDR3 comprises 14 residues. Germline CDR1 and CDR2: MNHEY and SVGAGI. This CDR3 reads CASSSYGTEYEQYF. The CDR3 bases are TGTGCCAGCAGTTCATACGGGACAGAATACGAGCAGTACTTC.

This chain uses TRBV2 with TRBJ1-4; 9 bases are shared with TRBD1. This CDR3 has 15 residues. The ends lost 0 bases at V and 6 bases at J; junction bases unmatched: 2. Germline values: CDR1 SNHLY, CDR2 FYNNEI. The CDR3 here is CASSEARQGDEKLFF. The DNA of the CDR3 is TGTGCCAGCAGTGAAGCCCGACAGGGGGATGAAAAACTGTTTTTT.

The V gene is TRBV29-1, the J gene TRBJ2-5; 12 positions agree with TRBD1. The CDR3 has 13 amino acids. Germline V lookup: CDR1 SQVTM, CDR2 ANQGSEA. The J segment lost 3 bases and the V segment lost 6 bases, leaving 2 bases of the junction unmatched. This CDR3 is CSVGQGAEETQYF. The CDR3 bases are TGCAGCGTGGGACAGGGGGCCGAAGAGACCCAGTACTTC.

The chain employs TRBV27 and TRBJ2-7; 7 positions match TRBD2. Per germline, CDR1 MNHEY and CDR2 SMNVEV (reference sequence). This CDR3 is 14 amino acids long. Germline trimming cut 0 bases from V and 2 bases from J; bases unmatched to any gene: 1. CDR3 sequence reads: CASSLSGRAYEQYF. The CDR3, as DNA: TGTGCCAGCAGTTTATCGGGGAGGGCCTACGAGCAGTACTTC.

Worth noting for this clone: Distinct nucleotide sequences in the sample also encode this CDR3. The rearrangement uses TRBV5-1 and TRBJ2-3, with 8 bases fitting TRBD1. The CDR3 contains 13 residues. Looked up from germline, CDR1 is SGHRS and CDR2 is YFSETQ. Losses at the gene ends were 3 bases for V and 4 bases for J; bases not matched to a gene: 1. The CDR3 nucleotides are TGCGCCAGCAGCTGGGGACAGGCAGATACGCAGTATTTT. Translation gives CASSWGQADTQYF.